This T cell receptor beta chain was documented in a study of human CD8 memory T cell subsets. Production of TCR beta libraries used UMI-labeled 5' RACE as the method. After re-calling the 5' RACE reads, TCRdb lists one entry per CDR3 protein, DNA absent. This repertoire comprises roughly 18,000 distinct CDR3 sequences; its ten largest clones make up roughly 5.9%. Of note for this clonotype: The antigen is unknown.

Study-level points and caveats: Measured by normalized Shannon-Wiener diversity, stem-like memory and precursor exhausted T cells were similarly high in diversity, which was not the case for effector memory cells. Only one chain type (the T cell receptor beta chain) was sequenced in this study.

The germline CDR1 and CDR2 sequences are MDHEN and SYDVKM. This CDR3 comprises 13 residues. The sequence was obtained from a human donor in good health. The sequencing sample was made of CD8+ T cells from PBMCs. The chain uses TRBV28 and TRBJ1-5. This CDR3 reads CASTRPSNQPQHF. Full variable domain (outside the CDR3, taken from reference TRBV28 and TRBJ1-5): DVKVTQSSRYLVKRTGEKVFLECVQDMDHENMFWYRQDPGLGLRLIYFSYDVKMKEKGDIPEGYSVSREKKERFSLILESASTNQTSMYLCASTRPSNQPQHFGDGTRLSIL.